A single sample is the source of the 6 T cell receptor beta chains below, sequenced in a study of regulatory T cells in long-lasting Graves disease. Time point in this sample: newly diagnosed GD, antithyroid drugs for less than 3 months. RNA from PBMCs was the source of the TCR library. In building TCR beta libraries, iRepertoire HTBI primers were used together with Arm-PCR of CDR3 regions. Via MiXCR, TCRdb re-called the multiplex PCR reads, giving one row per CDR3 protein. Here the sample spans more than 300,000 distinct CDR3 sequences, around 15% being singletons. This sample was also put to use in a study of T cells in Graves' hyperthyroidism and ophthalmopathy.

The specimen was peripheral blood mononuclear cells (PBMCs), collected at new diagnosis, from a patient treated with antithyroid drugs. The origin of the receptors is a woman between 18 and 30 years old with Graves disease.

This clonotype was observed once. The rearrangement uses TRBV20-1 and TRBJ2-6, with D possibly matching TRBD1 (7 bases). V was pared by 2 bases and J by 0 bases, with 29 bases between. Germline V gene data show CDR1 as DFQATT and CDR2 as SNEGSKA (reference sequence). The CDR3 loop spans 22 amino acids. CDR3 DNA: TGCAGTGCTAGATTCTACACAGGGGAATTGGGAGGAAAGAGCTCTGGGGCCAACGTCCTGACTTTC. This sequence encodes CSARFYTGELGGKSSGANVLTF.

Points on this clonotype: One base away lies a much larger clone, so this may be a sequencing read error. The CDR3 bases are TGTGCCAGCAGCCCAACAGGGGCAACGTCATACAATAAGCAGTTCTTC. Amino acid sequence: CASSPTGATSYNKQFF. The chain employs TRBV7-2 and TRBJ2-3, with 7 bases matching TRBD1. The end of the DNA fits TRBJ2-1 better, so the J call may be wrong. CDR3 length equals 16 residues. Germline CDR1 SGHTA, CDR2 FQGNSA.

Remarks on this clonotype: A read error may account for a junction end that differs from germline. The chain uses TRBV12-3 or TRBV12-4 and TRBJ2-1; TRBD1 is a possible D gene (5 bases). The CDR3 runs to 12 residues. The DNA for the CDR3 is TGTGCCAACAGTTTAGGCCCGCCAGGGCGGTTCTTC. This sequence encodes CANSLGPPGRFF.

This clonotype was seen only a few times. V gene TRBV19 combines with J gene TRBJ2-2, with TRBD2 as a possible D gene (6 bases). CDR3 length: 14 amino acids. V was cut by 6 bases and J by 4 bases, with 12 bases left in between. Germline loops: CDR1 LNHDA, CDR2 SQIVND (reference sequence). CDR3 in amino acids: CASRIGGGTGELFF. The CDR3 bases are TGTGCCAGTAGAATCGGGGGTGGCACCGGGGAGCTGTTTTTT.

This clonotype has a handful of counts. This sequence joins TRBV10-3 and TRBJ1-2; D is uncertain. Trimming stripped 0 bases from V and 14 bases from J, with 16 bases between. The CDR3 has 13 amino acids. Germline V gives CDR1 ENHRY, CDR2 SYGVKD. The CDR3 bases are TGTGCCATCAGTGAGTCCGCCGACGGATTACCAACCTTC. Encoded protein: CAISESADGLPTF.

Points on this clonotype: Mismatch with germline at one junction end may stem from a read error. This chain links TRBV4-1 with TRBJ2-1; 8 bases line up with TRBD2. The length of the CDR3 is 14 residues. Germline CDR1 and CDR2: MGHRA and YSYEKL. The CDR3, as DNA: TGCGCCAGCATGCTCAGCGGGAGTATGAATGATCAGTTCTTC. As protein: CASMLSGSMNDQFF.